This TCR beta chain came from a study of blood T cell repertoires in COVID-19. Study-level information: COVID-19 samples from acute and convalescent phases originated in the United States, Italy and Spain. T cells, B-cell-depleted T cells, or PBMCs provided the cDNA or gDNA that served as material.

Recruited during active infection, patients (from Seattle) were subsequently followed longitudinally. The germline CDR1 and CDR2 sequences are MNHNY and SVGAGI (reference sequence). This CDR3 spans 14 amino acids. With 3 bases clipped from V and 7 bases from J, the junction kept 6 bases outside the gene matches. In the original workflow: Quantification of nucleated cells was approximated via reference gene primer amplification. The repertoire was sequenced with immunoSEQ multiplex PCR; TCRdb's copy has only in-frame clones and lacks some. V, J and clone size are those of that table, while D and trimming were read from the DNA. This table holds around 300,000 clones, approximately 90% found once.

The rearrangement uses TRBV6-6 and TRBJ2-3, with 8 positions matching TRBD1. Source material: peripheral blood. The receptor comes from a woman aged 45-65 years with COVID-19, enrolled during active disease. The CDR3 region is CASSYGTGRHTQYF. The CDR3 DNA follows: TGTGCCAGCAGTTATGGGACAGGCCGACATACGCAGTATTTT.